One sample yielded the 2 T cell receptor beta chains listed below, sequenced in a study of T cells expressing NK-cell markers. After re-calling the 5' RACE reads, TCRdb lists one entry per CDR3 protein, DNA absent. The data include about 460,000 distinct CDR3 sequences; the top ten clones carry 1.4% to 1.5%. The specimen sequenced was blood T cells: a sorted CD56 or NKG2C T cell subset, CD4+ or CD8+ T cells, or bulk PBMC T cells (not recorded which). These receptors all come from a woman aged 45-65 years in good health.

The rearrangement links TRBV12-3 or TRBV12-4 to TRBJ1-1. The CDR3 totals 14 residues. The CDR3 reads CASRSPERTTEAFF.

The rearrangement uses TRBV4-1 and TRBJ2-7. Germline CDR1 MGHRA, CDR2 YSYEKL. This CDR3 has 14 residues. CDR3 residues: CASSRRETGYEQYF.